This T cell receptor beta chain was found in a study of T-cell memory formation after mild COVID-19. Study-wide findings and caveats: Mainly in CM and EM were contracting CD4+ clones; CD8+ were in EMRA. In pre-infection memory, a portion of responding clones appeared, which suggested that cross-reactive memory joined.

With 5 bases removed from V and 6 bases from J, the gap between germline ends came to 29 bases. The CDR3 is 19 residues long. Germline V gene sequence: CDR1 SGHVS, CDR2 FNYEAQ. One entry per CDR3 protein results from TCRdb running MiXCR on the 5' RACE reads. The repertoire holds 250,000 or so distinct CDR3 sequences, with more than 15% as singletons. About this clonotype: Its specificity is not known.

Sequencing used PBMCs or a T cell subset sorted from them (not recorded which). The clonotype originates from a man aged 18 to 29 who had mild COVID-19 (a few samples of this study predate the infection). Cell type and time point are not known. The V gene is TRBV7-6, the J gene TRBJ2-1; a possible D gene is TRBD2 (7 bases). The CDR3 here is CASSPGFGQGGAWGNEQFF. The CDR3 DNA reads TGTGCCAGCAGCCCCGGGTTTGGACAAGGGGGGGCGTGGGGCAATGAGCAGTTCTTC.